The next 13 T cell receptor beta chains were all read from a single sample in a study of blood T cells in healthy people across ages. A J-beta primer mix and a sample-barcoded 5' primer were used in a second PCR of roughly 6 to 11 cycles. TCRdb ran MiXCR on the 5' RACE reads and lists one entry per CDR3 protein. The table has 780,000 or so distinct CDR3 sequences, 45% to 70% seen once. Sequenced sample: blood. The receptors were gathered from a man aged 35-49 years in good health.

In DNA form, the CDR3 reads TGCAGCGTTCGTAACGGGGGGAACCCCTACAATGAGCAGTACTTC. Translating it yields CSVRNGGNPYNEQYF. V and J are TRBV29-1 and TRBJ2-1; 7 bases line up with TRBD2. The DNA end is more similar to TRBJ2-7, so the J call may be wrong. The CDR3 contains 15 residues. The germline gives CDR1 SQVTM, CDR2 ANQGSEA.

The CDR3 loop reads CASSLKQAAGKLFF. Here the CDR3 DNA reads TGTGCCAGCAGTTTAAAACAGGCCGCCGGAAAACTGTTTTTT. The V and J genes are TRBV27 and TRBJ1-4; weak D call: TRBD1 (5 bases). V shed 2 bases and J shed 10 bases, with 14 bases lying between them. The germline gives CDR1 MNHEY, CDR2 SMNVEV (reference sequence). The CDR3 loop spans 14 amino acids.

This chain joins TRBV27 and TRBJ2-5; D unresolved. Germline V gives CDR1 MNHEY, CDR2 SMNVEV (reference sequence). This CDR3 is built from 14 residues. The V end was cut by 5 bases, the J end by 2 bases, with 12 bases between. The CDR3 sequence is CASSPAWGQETQYF. CDR3 DNA sequence: TGTGCCAGCAGTCCGGCGTGGGGTCAAGAGACCCAGTACTTC.

The V and J genes are TRBV7-8 and TRBJ2-5; D possibly corresponds to TRBD2 (5 bases). This CDR3 comprises 13 residues. Trimming shortened V by 8 bases and J by 4 bases, and 14 bases separated the two germline ends. Per germline, CDR1 SGHVS and CDR2 FQNEAQ. This CDR3 is CASRGLPGETQYF. The CDR3, as DNA: TGTGCCAGCCGTGGACTGCCGGGAGAGACCCAGTACTTC.

This clonotype was seen a handful of times. This chain joins TRBV25-1 and TRBJ1-1, with 7 bases that match TRBD1. Germline V gene sequence: CDR1 MGHDK, CDR2 SYGVNS. Losses at the gene ends were 6 bases for V and 4 bases for J; bases not matched to a gene: 5. The length of the CDR3 is 13 residues. The CDR3 protein is CASSLQGTTEAFF. In nucleotides, the CDR3 is TGTGCCAGCAGCTTACAGGGGACCACTGAAGCTTTCTTT. The variable domain in full, with the rest retrieved from reference TRBV25-1 and TRBJ1-1, is EADIYQTPRYLVIGTGKKITLECSQTMGHDKMYWYQQDPGMELHLIHYSYGVNSTEKGDLSSESTVSRIRTEHFPLTLESARPSHTSQYLCASSLQGTTEAFFGQGTRLTVV.

This clonotype was detected once. The CDR3 region has the DNA TGCAGTGCGAGACTAGCGGAACTTTACGAGCAGTACTTC. It translates to CSARLAELYEQYF. This chain connects TRBV20-1 to TRBJ2-7; 9 bases are a match to TRBD2. With V trimmed by 6 bases and J by 4 bases, 7 bases remained unmatched. Germline V CDR1 and CDR2: DFQATT, SNEGSKA (reference sequence). The CDR3 covers 13 residues.

This clonotype was seen only a few times. This chain links TRBV28 with TRBJ2-3; 7 positions agree with TRBD1. CDR3 size: 15 residues. From germline, CDR1 is MDHEN and CDR2 SYDVKM. The junction had 11 bases not matched to a gene; V was cut back by 7 bases and J by 4 bases. CDR3 sequence: CASTPTGYRADTQYF. The CDR3 DNA reads TGTGCCAGCACCCCGACAGGGTATAGGGCAGATACGCAGTATTTT.

The chain links TRBV5-1 to TRBJ2-7, with D perhaps TRBD1 (6 bases). Per germline, CDR1 SGHRS and CDR2 YFSETQ. The V end lost 0 bases, the J end lost 3 bases, and 10 bases lay between the germline ends. This CDR3 is built from 14 residues. The CDR3 is CASSLALGGYEQYF. CDR3 coding DNA: TGCGCCAGCAGCTTGGCCTTAGGGGGCTACGAGCAGTACTTC.

This clonotype was observed a few times. The chain couples TRBV25-1 to TRBJ1-6; 7 nucleotides align to TRBD1. The V gene's germline CDR1 is MGHDK and CDR2 SYGVNS. The CDR3 covers 13 residues. V lost 8 bases, J lost 7 bases, and 5 bases stayed unmatched. The CDR3 loop reads CASPGTANSPLHF. The CDR3 coding sequence is TGTGCCAGCCCCGGGACAGCCAATTCACCCCTCCACTTT.

The J gene is TRBJ2-3, the V gene TRBV11-2; no clear D. The CDR3 has 15 amino acids. Trimming pared 4 bases from V and 1 base from J, leaving 12 bases between. Germline CDR1 is SGHAT and CDR2 is FQNNGV. The CDR3 here is CASSWGLGGTDTQYF. Written as DNA, the CDR3 is TGTGCCAGCAGCTGGGGTCTCGGAGGCACAGATACGCAGTATTTT.

This chain uses TRBV7-9 with TRBJ2-2; no reliable D call. The CDR3 is 14 amino acids. From germline, CDR1 is SEHNR and CDR2 FQNEAQ (reference sequence). Trimming left V 1 base short and J 6 bases short, with 9 bases between. The chain's CDR3 is CASSLGVNSGELFF. In nucleotides, the CDR3 is TGTGCCAGCAGCTTAGGGGTCAACTCCGGGGAGCTGTTTTTT.

The chain carries TRBV10-2 and TRBJ2-1, with D possibly TRBD2 on 7 matching bases. The germline gives CDR1 WSHSY, CDR2 SAAADI. This CDR3 region has 13 residues. Between the trimmed V and J ends, which lost 6 bases and 7 bases, there was a span of 13 bases. In nucleotides, the CDR3 is TGCGCCAGCAGCAGGGGAGCGGGAAATGAGCAGTTCTTC. Encoded protein: CASSRGAGNEQFF.

This clonotype was recorded many times. This chain uses TRBV7-6 with TRBJ1-4; 8 bases are shared with TRBD1. The germline gives CDR1 SGHVS, CDR2 FNYEAQ. Trimming cost V 5 bases and J 1 base; bases outside gene matches: 3. CDR3 length: 15 residues. CDR3 sequence (DNA): TGTGCCAGCAGCCCTACAGGGGGAACTAATGAAAAACTGTTTTTT. Its translation is CASSPTGGTNEKLFF. Supplemented by reference TRBV7-6 and TRBJ1-4, the full variable domain reads GAGVSQSPRYKVTKRGQDVALRCDPISGHVSLYWYRQALGQGPEFLTYFNYEAQQDKSGLPNDRFSAERPEGSISTLTIQRTEQRDSAMYRCASSPTGGTNEKLFFGSGTQLSVL.